This T cell receptor beta chain was profiled in a study of cytomegalovirus exposure and HLA in healthy donors. Overall study results and limits: A prior analysis recorded that most TCR beta V segments were productive about 87% or about 30% of the time. Presence/absence analyses treated sequencing depth as roughly uniform across donors. The investigators catalogued 150 to 200 TCR beta chains as cytomegalovirus-associated.

The CDR3 has 15 residues. Germline assignment: CDR1 SGHRS and CDR2 YFSETQ. J gave up 6 bases and V 0 bases, and 3 bases lay outside the gene matches. All donors participated as healthy donors of bone marrow. The PCR employed 60 Vbeta primers together with 13 Jbeta primers. The protocol was immunoSEQ multiplex PCR, while the TCRdb copy is restricted to in-frame clones and leaves out a portion. The table gives 130,000 or so clones; the top ten clones make up approximately 1.5% of it. In regard to this clone: Its cognate antigen is unknown.

The rearrangement joins TRBV5-1 to TRBJ1-6, with 7 bases aligning to TRBD1. The sequencing sample was made of PBMCs. The TCR comes from a woman between 35 and 50 years old in good health and CMV-seronegative. The CDR3 sequence: CASSLGTGINSPLHF. Written as DNA, the CDR3 is TGCGCCAGCAGCTTGGGGACAGGAATTAATTCACCCCTCCACTTT.